The rows below give T cell receptor beta chains drawn from one sample of a study of T cells in Graves' hyperthyroidism and ophthalmopathy. TCRdb passed the multiplex PCR reads through MiXCR, listing each CDR3 protein once. The sample has around 380,000 distinct CDR3 sequences, about 13% seen once. Sequencing was performed on blood. The source is a young man with Graves' hyperthyroidism that later progressed to Graves' ophthalmopathy. CDR3s include the opening cysteine and the closing phenylalanine or tryptophan. Each record gives: V gene, D gene, clone size, J gene, CDR3 DNA, CDR3 protein. A D gene is named only where the DNA matches it firmly. Only some rows state a clone size, as once, few, many or a class for expanded clones.

v_gene: TRBV20-1
d_gene: NA
abundance: NA
j_gene: TRBJ1-1
CDR3nt: TGCGGTGCATGGGTAGAAACTGAAGCTTTCTTT
CDR3aa: CGAWVETEAFF

v_gene: TRBV5-1
d_gene: NA
abundance: many
j_gene: TRBJ2-2
CDR3nt: TGCGCCAGCAGCTTCGGCCCATCCGGACCTAAAGGGACCGGGGAGCTGTTTTTT
CDR3aa: CASSFGPSGPKGTGELFF

v_gene: TRBV24-1
d_gene: TRBD2
abundance: few
j_gene: TRBJ2-1
CDR3nt: TGTGCCACCAGTGACTATACTAGCGCTCCCTACAATGAGCAGTTCTTC
CDR3aa: CATSDYTSAPYNEQFF

v_gene: TRBV12-3/TRBV12-4
d_gene: NA
abundance: many
j_gene: TRBJ2-5
CDR3nt: TGTGCCAGCAGTTCGGCCCGGGCCAACGGTGGAGAGACCCAGTACTTC
CDR3aa: CASSSARANGGETQYF

v_gene: TRBV2
d_gene: NA
abundance: many
j_gene: TRBJ2-2
CDR3nt: TGTGCCAGCAAGAAGCAGACGAACACCGGGGAGCTGTTTTTT
CDR3aa: CASKKQTNTGELFF

v_gene: TRBV2
d_gene: NA
abundance: many
j_gene: TRBJ2-5
CDR3nt: TGTGCCAGCAGTCGCAGGGGAGGTGGGGAAGAGACCCAGTACTTC
CDR3aa: CASSRRGGGEETQYF

v_gene: TRBV5-6
d_gene: NA
abundance: many
j_gene: TRBJ1-2
CDR3nt: TGTGCCAGCAGCTTGTTACTGCCCTATGGCTACACCTTC
CDR3aa: CASSLLLPYGYTF

v_gene: TRBV5-1
d_gene: TRBD2
abundance: many
j_gene: TRBJ2-1
CDR3nt: TGCGCCAGCAGCTCGGGACTAGCGGGGGGTAGGAATGAGCAGTTCTTC
CDR3aa: CASSSGLAGGRNEQFF

v_gene: TRBV5-1
d_gene: NA
abundance: NA
j_gene: TRBJ2-4
CDR3nt: TGCGCCAGCAGCTTGGACGGACAAAAACGCATTCAGTACTTC
CDR3aa: CASSLDGQKRIQYF

v_gene: TRBV27
d_gene: TRBD2
abundance: few
j_gene: TRBJ2-1
CDR3nt: TGTGCCAGCAGTTTAGGTACTAGCGGGGGTTACAATGAGCAGTTCTTC
CDR3aa: CASSLGTSGGYNEQFF

v_gene: TRBV5-1
d_gene: NA
abundance: many
j_gene: TRBJ1-1
CDR3nt: TGCGCCAGCAGCTTGGAAGGGGTTCGCACTGAAGCTTTCTTT
CDR3aa: CASSLEGVRTEAFF

v_gene: TRBV10-3
d_gene: NA
abundance: many
j_gene: TRBJ1-5
CDR3nt: TGTGCCATCAGTGAGTCAGGCGGAGGTTCTAGCAATCAGCCCCAGCATTTT
CDR3aa: CAISESGGGSSNQPQHF